This T cell receptor (beta chain) stems from a study of blood T cell repertoires in COVID-19. Background on the study: Researchers got acute and convalescent COVID-19 samples from the United States, Italy and Spain.

This clone was observed a single time. V shed 6 bases, J shed 1 base, and the junction held 5 bases outside the gene matches. Per the germline V gene, CDR1 is LGHDT and CDR2 is YNNKEL (reference sequence). The CDR3 is 14 residues long. As processed by the authors: By means of reference gene primer amplification, nucleated cell counts were estimated. Some clones are missing from TCRdb's copy, which holds only in-frame ones; the method was immunoSEQ multiplex PCR. The D gene and trimming were derived from the DNA, and the V and J assignments and clone size from that table. The sample records 90,000 to 150,000 clones, roughly four fifths being singletons.

The sequence came from a middle-aged man with acute or convalescent COVID-19. Sequencing was done on a sample of peripheral blood. This sequence joins TRBV3-1 (or the pseudogene TRBV3-2) and TRBJ2-5; 7 positions agree with TRBD2. CDR3 DNA sequence: TGTGCCAGCAGGAGGGAGGGGAGCCAAGAGACCCAGTACTTC. Residues: CASRREGSQETQYF.